The source of this T cell receptor beta chain is a study of tumor-infiltrating lymphocytes in primary liver carcinoma (dated by TCRdb to 2016 to 2017). Turning to the overall study: Five patients with histopathologically diagnosed primary liver carcinoma underwent surgical resection in China between late 2015 and 2016. Roughly 3.65 to 8 million productive TCRbeta reads were obtained per sample, and no significant difference in read depth was found between tissue types. TCRbeta repertoire sequencing, expression microarrays and whole-exome sequencing were combined in the study across five regions of each liver tumor, with adjacent normal tissue and blood also included. A total of about 35 specimens from 5 patients underwent TCRbeta repertoire sequencing, comprising around 25 tumor regions, 5 adjacent noncancerous liver tissues and 5 peripheral blood samples. The five patients, three men and two women aged 30 to 69 years, had hepatocellular carcinoma (four) or combined HCC and intrahepatic cholangiocarcinoma (one). High reproducibility was observed for the technical replicate repertoires, with mean shared-clone rates approximately 0.92 and correlation coefficients above 0.95. The five patients had tumors of stage T1-T3 N0M0, with maximum diameters ranging from roughly 4.2 to 11 cm. The research as a whole found: Comparison of CD4+ and CD8+ T cell repertoires was precluded by the use of bulk unsorted samples. With just 4 or 5 patients in the study, the authors point out that the findings should be validated in a larger study. Because sequencing covered only the TCR beta chain and unpaired alpha chains were not captured, true repertoire diversity is likely underestimated. A significantly larger repertoire fraction was made up by the top 250 clones in tumors than in blood (p = 0.039). Repertoire overlap was higher between tumor regions (mean around 35%) than tumor-adjacent (around 17%) or tumor-blood (about 14%) pairs, consistent with antigen-driven expansion.

Concerning this clonotype: Its antigen is currently not known. No base qualities exist here, and no much larger clone lies one base off it.

Blood RNA was extracted from unsorted whole blood using TRIzol reagent, and germline DNA was obtained with the DNeasy Blood & Tissue kit. At the time of sampling, the patients had chronic HBV infection and had not received any treatment. Before surgery, 3 to 5 milliliters of peripheral blood were drawn into K2EDTA tubes. Using a constant-region primer and ProtoScript II reverse transcriptase, TCRbeta-specific cDNA was reverse-transcribed from around 500 ng total RNA. Three nested multiplex PCR rounds, following a slightly modified ARM-PCR procedure, were used to build the TCRbeta libraries. Sample barcodes and Illumina adapters were attached in a final 25-cycle PCR using Deep VentR polymerase. Before sequencing, amplicons of 200-500 bp were purified from gel using a QIAquick gel extraction kit. TCRbeta amplicons were sequenced on an Illumina HiSeq 2500 with 250-bp paired-end reads. The paper's data handling went like this. Trimmomatic v0.33 was used to quality-trim the reads, and FLASH v1.2.11 was used to merge paired reads so that full CDR3 sequences could be recovered. MiGEC v1.2.1b assigned V, D and J germline segments to the rearranged TCRbeta sequences. Clonotype statistics and Shannon-Wiener diversity indices were calculated with VDJtools v1.0.0. To cut down on sampling bias, every analysis after diversity analysis relied on just the 250 most abundant clonotypes from each sample. Through fastp at Q25 and MiXCR, TCRdb rebuilt clones from the public reads, retaining in-frame beta chains. Rows with a matching CDR3 protein are joined into one entry that keeps the most common DNA and genes. Clone size and V and J calls follow TCRdb, not the original study. This sample is represented by hundreds of thousands of distinct CDR3 sequences; 50% to 60% of them were singletons. The ten top clones hold more than 15% of the sample.

The clonotype was recovered from a woman aged 30 to 39 with primary liver carcinoma and hepatitis B virus infection. Material: peripheral blood.

In nucleotides, the sequence is TGTGCCACCAAACGGAATATGAACACTGAAGCTTTCTTT. This is translated as CATKRNMNTEAFF. The chain couples TRBV28 to TRBJ1-1; no D gene call is confident. The CDR3 starts with the cysteine, ends with the phenylalanine, and has 13 residues. Just the 39-base CDR3 DNA is kept, in frame starting at base 1. CDR1 and CDR2 are read off the germline V gene as MDHEN and SYDVKM. V and J are truncated by 10 bases and 0 bases respectively, leaving an intervening sequence of 12 bases.